This T cell receptor beta chain was sequenced during a study of shared clonotypes between healthy human individuals. How the authors handled the data: Filtering differed for immunoSEQ, which gave only junction sequences without quality scores. TCRdb keeps only in-frame clones here, not all; method: immunoSEQ multiplex PCR. V and J calls and clone size come straight from that table; D and trimming were deduced from the DNA. The sample consists of about 2 million clones, over 85% of them appearing once. As defined, naive CD8 cells were CD45RO-negative and positively selected for CCR7, with terminally differentiated effector memory CD45RA+ cells excluded. V lost 6 bases and J 2 bases, leaving 8 bases between the germline ends. The CDR3 consists of 12 residues. Germline lookup yields CDR1 MNHNS and CDR2 SASEGT. In this sample, this clone turned up once. What it binds is not known. In the same sample, other DNA sequences code for this CDR3.

General study results and limits: Tissues were not sampled, only blood, and their repertoires likely differ.

Material: naive CD8+ T cells sorted from blood. The chain couples TRBV6-1 to TRBJ2-7; D unresolved. This TCR was sampled from a man between 18 and 29 years old in good health. CDR3 amino acids: CASSDLAYEQYF. The CDR3 DNA sequence: TGTGCCAGCAGCGATTTAGCCTACGAGCAGTACTTC.